This T cell receptor beta chain appears in the sequencing data of a study of response to subunit inactivated influenza vaccine. Remarks on this clonotype: Its antigen is undetermined.

One entry per CDR3 protein results from TCRdb running MiXCR on the RT-PCR reads. The table shows roughly 670,000 distinct CDR3 sequences, with 12% to 15% occurring only once. Study outcomes and limitations: The authors suggested that few new T cells are recruited per seasonal influenza vaccination.

V shed 5 bases and J 5 bases; nucleotides not matched to a gene: 3. This CDR3 contains 15 residues. The TCR comes from a man aged 50 to 59 who received an inactivated influenza vaccine. J is TRBJ2-2 and V is TRBV12-3 or TRBV12-4, with 12 bases aligning to TRBD2. Sample: PBMCs from blood, taken around two weeks before vaccination. CDR3 coding DNA: TGTGCCAGCAGTCCCCTAGCGGGAGGGACCGGGGAGCTGTTTTTT. This gives the protein CASSPLAGGTGELFF.